A selection of T cell receptor beta chains follows, all from one sample in a study of T cells in Graves' hyperthyroidism and ophthalmopathy. TCRdb re-analysed the multiplex PCR reads in MiXCR, keeping a single row per CDR3 protein. The table shows hundreds of thousands of distinct CDR3 sequences, with roughly 14% occurring only once. Sequenced input: blood. The receptors originated from a woman aged 25-40 years with Graves' hyperthyroidism that later progressed to Graves' ophthalmopathy. CDR3s include the opening cysteine and the closing phenylalanine or tryptophan. Fields, in order: D gene, J gene, V gene, clone size, CDR3 DNA, CDR3 protein. A D gene is named only where the DNA matches it firmly. For some rows the clone size is stated as once, few or many, or as a class when expanded; others skip it.

>TRBD1|TRBJ2-1|TRBV19|.
TGTGCCAGTACGGGACAGGCCTACAATGAGCAGTTCTTC
CASTGQAYNEQFF
>.|TRBJ1-1|TRBV20-1|few
TGCAGTGCTAGGAGGTCCGGGGGCGGTGCTTTCTTT
CSARRSGGGAFF
>.|TRBJ1-2|TRBV29-1|many
TGCAGCGTTGTAGGGACCCAGGGGCGCGGCTACACCTTC
CSVVGTQGRGYTF
>TRBD1|TRBJ1-2|TRBV14|.
TGTGCCAGCAGCCAAGGTTGGAGGGGGCGTGGGTCTAACTATGGCTACACCTTC
CASSQGWRGRGSNYGYTF
>.|TRBJ2-7|TRBV3-1|.
TGTGCCAGCAGCCAACTATCTGGGACTGTGACCTACGAGCAGTACTTC
CASSQLSGTVTYEQYF
>TRBD1|TRBJ2-1|TRBV7-3|few
TGTGCCAGCAGCTCGGACAGGGGGAATGGTAGGAATGAGCAGTTCTTC
CASSSDRGNGRNEQFF
>TRBD2|TRBJ2-3|TRBV20-1|.
TGCAGTGCTAGAGAGCTAGCGGGAGATACAGATACGCAGTATTTT
CSARELAGDTDTQYF
>.|TRBJ1-1|TRBV7-2|.
TGCGCCAGCAGTTGGGAAGCGAGGACTGAAGCTTTCTTT
CASSWEARTEAFF
>TRBD2|TRBJ2-1|TRBV29-1|many
TGCAGCGTTGTCGCTAGCGGCAATGAGCAGTTCTTC
CSVVASGNEQFF
>.|TRBJ1-4|TRBV2|many
TGTGCCAGCTCAAGACAGGACTGGAATGAAAAACTGTTTTTT
CASSRQDWNEKLFF
>.|TRBJ1-5|TRBV5-8|many
TGTGCCAGCAGCAAAGGTGACAGCCTCAATCAGCCCCAGCATTTT
CASSKGDSLNQPQHF
>TRBD2|TRBJ2-1|TRBV19|.
TGTGCCAGTAGTATGGGATTGTGGCGGGAGAAGGATGAGCAGTTCTTC
CASSMGLWREKDEQFF
>.|TRBJ1-3|TRBV6-6|.
TGTGCCAGCAGTTACACCGAGGGGGCTGGAAACACCATATATTTT
CASSYTEGAGNTIYF
>.|TRBJ2-1|TRBV7-3|many
TGTGCCAGCAGGCGTTCACAGCGAGAGCAGTTCTTC
CASRRSQREQFF
>TRBD2|TRBJ2-7|TRBV14|once
TGTGCCAGCAGCCAAGCTCTCTGGACTAGCGGTTCCTACGAGCAGTACTTC
CASSQALWTSGSYEQYF
>TRBD2|TRBJ2-2|TRBV6-5|.
TGTGCCAGCAGTTATAGCGGGACTAGCACCGGGGAGCTGTTTTTT
CASSYSGTSTGELFF
>TRBD2|TRBJ2-7|TRBV5-1|many
TGCGCCAGCAGCTTATCGGGAGGGACTTACGAGCAGTACTTC
CASSLSGGTYEQYF
>TRBD2|TRBJ2-7|TRBV4-1|many
TGCGCCAGCAGCCCGGGACTAGCGCCCGACTACGAGCAGTACTTC
CASSPGLAPDYEQYF
>.|TRBJ1-5|TRBV20-1|many
TGCAGTGCCCTGAACAGGGATTTCAATCAGCCCCAGCATTTT
CSALNRDFNQPQHF
>.|TRBJ2-7|TRBV5-1|.
TGCGCCAGCAGCGCCGGAGAAGGGGGAGAGCAGTACTTC
CASSAGEGGEQYF
>TRBD1|TRBJ1-5|TRBV19|many
TGTGCCAGTAGTAGGACCGGGACAGGTAATCAGCCCCAGCATTTT
CASSRTGTGNQPQHF
>TRBD1|TRBJ1-2|TRBV20-1|many
TGCAGTGCTAAGGCAGGGGGGGACTATGGCTACACCTTC
CSAKAGGDYGYTF
>.|TRBJ1-5|TRBV9|.
TGTGCCAGCAGCGGCGACAGCCCTCAGCCCCAGCATTTT
CASSGDSPQPQHF
>TRBD2|TRBJ2-5|TRBV5-8|many
TGTGCCAGCAGCTTCTCGGGACTACCCCAAGAGACCCAGTACTTC
CASSFSGLPQETQYF
>.|TRBJ2-7|TRBV20-1|few
TGCAGTGCTAGACGGGGACCTGGAGGGGACGAGCAGTACTTC
CSARRGPGGDEQYF
>.|TRBJ2-5|TRBV5-1|many
TGCGCCAGCAGCTTTCTGGCGGAGACCCAGTACTTC
CASSFLAETQYF
>.|TRBJ1-2|TRBV27|few
TGTGCCAGCAGTCCCCGCAGAGGCTATGGCTACACCTTC
CASSPRRGYGYTF
>TRBD1|TRBJ1-2|TRBV6-1|many
TGTGCCAGCAGTTATTACAGGGGATATGGCTACACCTTC
CASSYYRGYGYTF
>TRBD1|TRBJ1-2|TRBV20-1|.
TGCAGTGCTAGGCCGACAGGGAGAAGCGATGGCTACACCTTC
CSARPTGRSDGYTF
>.|TRBJ1-5|TRBV4-3|few
TGCGCCAGCAGCCAATTCAGGGGAGGTCAGCCCCAGCATTTT
CASSQFRGGQPQHF
>TRBD2|TRBJ2-1|TRBV5-1|many
TGCGCCAGCAGCTTAAAAGCGGGAGGGGACAATGAGCAGTTCTTC
CASSLKAGGDNEQFF
>.|TRBJ2-5|TRBV6-1|many
TGTGCCAGCAAGGTGGTCGGGGAGACCCAGTACTTC
CASKVVGETQYF
>.|TRBJ2-3|TRBV9|.
TGTGCCAGCAGCCTCTACAGGGAAGATGTACCTGGAGATACGCAGTATTTT
CASSLYREDVPGDTQYF
>TRBD2|TRBJ2-7|TRBV11-2|many
TGTGCCAGCAGCCCCCAGGGCCTAGCGGGACCTTACGAGCAGTACTTC
CASSPQGLAGPYEQYF
>.|TRBJ1-3|TRBV12-3/TRBV12-4|many
TGTGCCAGCAGTTTACCCCGGGGATTTGGAAACACCATATATTTT
CASSLPRGFGNTIYF
>.|TRBJ2-7|TRBV27|many
TGTGCCAGCAGTTTAATAAGCAGGGGTTACGCTTACGAGCAGTACTTC
CASSLISRGYAYEQYF
>TRBD2|TRBJ2-1|TRBV20-1|few
TGCAGTGCTACTAGGACTAGCGATGCTGGGGAGCAGTTCTTC
CSATRTSDAGEQFF
>.|TRBJ2-1|TRBV5-1|.
TGCGCCAGCAGCTCAATCCCGGGATCTGGGAATGAGCAGTTCTTC
CASSSIPGSGNEQFF
>.|TRBJ2-7|TRBV20-1|few
TGCAGTGCTGTGGATTCCGCCTACGAGCAGTACTTC
CSAVDSAYEQYF
>.|TRBJ1-5|TRBV11-2|few
TGTGCCAGCAGCTATGGGGGGGGAGATCAGCCCCAGCATTTT
CASSYGGGDQPQHF
>.|TRBJ2-6|TRBV12-3/TRBV12-4|many
TGTGCCAGCAGTTCCCCTCGGGGACGCCAATCTGGGGCCAACGTCCTGACTTTC
CASSSPRGRQSGANVLTF
>.|TRBJ2-7|TRBV28|many
TGTGCCAGCAGTTTATACCCTGGATTCTACGAGCAGTACTTC
CASSLYPGFYEQYF
>.|TRBJ1-2|TRBV30|many
TGTGCCTGGAGCGCTACACGGCCGGGACCGAGCTATGGCTACACCTTC
CAWSATRPGPSYGYTF
>.|TRBJ1-1|TRBV4-1|many
TGCGCCAGCAGCCAAGATCCAGTGAACACTGAAGCTTTCTTT
CASSQDPVNTEAFF
>.|TRBJ1-2|TRBV27|many
TGTGCCAGCAGTTTATTTCCAGGGAACCACTATGGCTACACCTTC
CASSLFPGNHYGYTF
>.|TRBJ2-2|TRBV19|.
TGTGCCAGTAGTCCCGACTTTACCGGGGAGCTGTTTTTT
CASSPDFTGELFF
>.|TRBJ1-1|TRBV20-1|many
TGCAGTGCTAGAGATTATGGGGCGGCGGGCGAAGCTTTCTTT
CSARDYGAAGEAFF
>TRBD2|TRBJ2-1|TRBV7-3|.
TGTGCCAGCAGCTCACCGGGACTAGCGGGAGGGACCTACAATGAGCAGTTCTTC
CASSSPGLAGGTYNEQFF